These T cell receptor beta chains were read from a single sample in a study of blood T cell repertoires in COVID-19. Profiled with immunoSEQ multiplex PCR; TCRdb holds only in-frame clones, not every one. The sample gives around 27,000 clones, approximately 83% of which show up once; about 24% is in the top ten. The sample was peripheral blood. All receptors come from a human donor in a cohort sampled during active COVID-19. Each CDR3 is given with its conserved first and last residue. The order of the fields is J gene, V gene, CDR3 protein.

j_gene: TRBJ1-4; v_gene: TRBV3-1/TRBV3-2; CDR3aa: CASSLTGLGNEKLFF
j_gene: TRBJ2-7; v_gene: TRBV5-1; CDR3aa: CASSLTTGSEQYF
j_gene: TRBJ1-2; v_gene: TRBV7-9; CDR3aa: CASSVVLQGANYGYTF
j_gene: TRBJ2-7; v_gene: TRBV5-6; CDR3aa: CASSYILAGGPEQYF
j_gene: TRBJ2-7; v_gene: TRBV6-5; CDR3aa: CASRGLSGGTYEQYF
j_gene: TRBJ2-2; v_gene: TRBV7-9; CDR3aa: CASSLSLAPGELFF
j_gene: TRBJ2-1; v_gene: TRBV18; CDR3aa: CASSPSLAGRLGEQFF
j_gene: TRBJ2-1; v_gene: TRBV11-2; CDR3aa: CASSHTGTGDYNEQFF
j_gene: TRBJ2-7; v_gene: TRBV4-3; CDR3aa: CASSRDRGGIYEQYF
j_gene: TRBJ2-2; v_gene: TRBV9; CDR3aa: CASSETASGGEGSTGELFF
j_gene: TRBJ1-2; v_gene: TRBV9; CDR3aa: CASREGSELSDYGYTF
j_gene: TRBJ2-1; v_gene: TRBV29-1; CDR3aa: CSAQILAGPDNEQFF
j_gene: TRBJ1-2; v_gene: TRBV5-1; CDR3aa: CASSLDGGEKGYTF
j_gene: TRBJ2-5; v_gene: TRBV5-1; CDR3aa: CASSRTSGTGQETQYF
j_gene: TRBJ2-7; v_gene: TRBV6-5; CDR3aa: CASSYAGSPYEQYF
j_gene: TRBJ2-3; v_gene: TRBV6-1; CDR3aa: CASSVGLTSDGTDTQYF
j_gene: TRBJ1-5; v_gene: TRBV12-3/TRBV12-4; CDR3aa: CASKRSGGQPQHF
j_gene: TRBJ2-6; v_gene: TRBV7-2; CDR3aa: CASSLENRANVLTF